Reported below is one T cell receptor (beta chain). Its antigen remains undetermined. No base-level quality is on record; no much larger clone is a single base apart. The meaning of the sample's time point label: before neoadjuvant nivolumab. The patients had newly diagnosed stage II-IVA oral cavity squamous cell carcinoma and had not received any prior systemic or radiation treatment. The cohort was composed of patients with HPV-negative, locally advanced oral cavity squamous cell carcinoma. Peripheral blood mononuclear cells were analyzed directly, without maintenance or expansion in culture. The samples were drawn from a longitudinal correlative study tied to a single-arm phase II trial testing neoadjuvant nivolumab in oral cavity squamous cell carcinoma. Subject-matched pre- and post-treatment PBMCs and tumors from three responders and three non-responders were subjected to genomic DNA-based TCRbeta sequencing. Peripheral blood mononuclear cells were collected before nivolumab treatment and again after treatment, at the time of surgery. Genomic DNA was isolated from PBMCs using the Maxwell RSC DNA from Cells kit.

The germline V gene (reference sequence) provides CDR1 LNHDA and CDR2 SQIVND. Including the terminal cysteine and phenylalanine, the CDR3 comprises 17 residues. Here the CDR3 DNA is all that survives: 51 bases in frame from base 1. V is clipped by 4 bases and J by 4 bases, and the sequence between their germline boundaries is 19 bases long. The entry originates in a study of neoadjuvant anti-PD-1 for oral cavity cancer (dated by TCRdb to the early 2020s). Concerning the study at large: Before curative-intent surgical resection, most patients were given three to four biweekly doses of nivolumab at 3 mg/kg. Patients without progression received a fourth nivolumab dose around day 43 and underwent definitive surgical resection on days 50-56. Under RECIST 1.1, a patient counted as a responder if showing complete response, partial response or stable disease, and as a non-responder if showing progression. The parent correlative cohort included some twelve patients, with an approximately 33% response rate.

For deep sequencing, each PBMC sample was run in six replicates, with libraries mostly built from 480 ng of input genomic DNA. The immunoSEQ hsTCRbeta kit was used to prepare TCRbeta libraries, following the manufacturer's instructions. The finished libraries were brought together in one pool at roughly 2.7 nM, which was then read using an Illumina NovaSeq 6000 S4 flow cell. As for the authors' bioinformatics: Raw data preprocessing and quality control were performed with the immunoSEQ Analyzer. The analysis was restricted to productive rearrangements, with each unique CDR3 amino acid sequence defining a clonotype. Repertoire clonality was estimated as the Gini-Simpson index, which was computed with the R package tcR. Student's t test was used to compare Gini indices, and Pearson correlation was used to assess associations with tumor size change. Imported from immuneACCESS, the table was reduced by TCRdb to in-frame sequences with V and J called. These copies leave out some clones; in studies compared against another copy, an unresolved V gene accounts for under half, and the cause of the remainder is not known. V and J calls and clone size follow that table, whereas D and trimming were derived from the DNA. The sample table shows 11,000 to 15,000 clones, and about three quarters are seen once. About 3% of the sample belongs to the ten largest clones.

Overall study results and their limits: After neoadjuvant nivolumab, T cell clonality (Gini index) in PBMCs was significantly higher in non-responders than in responders. TCR analyses included only a few patients per response group, and the authors called for larger cohorts for validation. Higher pretreatment blood Treg/Th17 ratios correlated with higher pretreatment blood TCRbeta clonality and lower post-treatment tumor TCRbeta clonality.

This clonotype originated in a person aged 35 to 85 with oral cavity squamous cell carcinoma. Sample: PBMCs, taken before nivolumab (anti-PD-1) treatment. Recombination joined TRBV19 with TRBJ1-4; the D gene remains uncertain. Here is the DNA: TGTGCCAGTAGTACGGGCGTCGGCCTCATCCTTAATGAAAAACTGTTTTTT. It is translated as CASSTGVGLILNEKLFF.